Here is one TCR beta chain with its context. CDR1 and CDR2 (germline): MDHEN, SYDVKM. V gave up 4 bases and J gave up 8 bases; unmatched junction bases: 7. The CDR3 extends over 14 amino acids. This sample was included in a study of blood T cell repertoires in COVID-19. At the level of the study: The United States, Italy and Spain supplied acute and convalescent COVID-19 samples. PBMCs, B-cell-depleted T cells, or T cells provided the cDNA or gDNA that made up the material.

Per the study methods: Nucleated cell number was recorded as an estimate derived from reference gene primer amplification. Using immunoSEQ multiplex PCR, the repertoire was profiled, and TCRdb retains in-frame clones only, with some absent. V and J calls and clone size follow that table, whereas D and trimming were derived from the DNA. Here the sample spans some 140,000 clones, more than 80% being singletons. Material for sequencing was peripheral blood. The clonotype was recovered from a man aged 45-65 years with acute or convalescent COVID-19. The chain couples TRBV28 to TRBJ1-2; 10 bases agree with TRBD1. Here the CDR3 reads CASSSGQGDRGYTF. DNA for the CDR3: TGTGCCAGCAGTTCAGGACAGGGGGACAGAGGCTACACCTTC.